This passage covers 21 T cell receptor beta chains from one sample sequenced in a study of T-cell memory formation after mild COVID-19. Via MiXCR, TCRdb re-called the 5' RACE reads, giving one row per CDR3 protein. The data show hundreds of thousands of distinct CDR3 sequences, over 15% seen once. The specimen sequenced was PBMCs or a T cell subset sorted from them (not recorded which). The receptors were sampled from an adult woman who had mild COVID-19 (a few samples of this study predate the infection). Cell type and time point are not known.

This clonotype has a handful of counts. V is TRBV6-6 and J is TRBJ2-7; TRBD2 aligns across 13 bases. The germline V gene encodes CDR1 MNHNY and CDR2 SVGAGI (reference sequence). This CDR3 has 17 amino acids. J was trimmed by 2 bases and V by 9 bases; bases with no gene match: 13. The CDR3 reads CARESTSGGPKAYEQYF. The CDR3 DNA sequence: TGTGCCAGGGAATCGACTAGCGGGGGGCCCAAGGCCTACGAGCAGTACTTC.

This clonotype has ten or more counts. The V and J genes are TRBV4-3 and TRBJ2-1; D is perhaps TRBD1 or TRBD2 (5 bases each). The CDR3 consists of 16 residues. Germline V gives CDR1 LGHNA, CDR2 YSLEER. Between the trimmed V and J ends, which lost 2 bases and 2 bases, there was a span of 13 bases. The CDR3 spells CASSQTGTAPYNEQFF. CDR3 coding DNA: TGCGCCAGCAGCCAAACCGGGACCGCACCCTACAATGAGCAGTTCTTC.

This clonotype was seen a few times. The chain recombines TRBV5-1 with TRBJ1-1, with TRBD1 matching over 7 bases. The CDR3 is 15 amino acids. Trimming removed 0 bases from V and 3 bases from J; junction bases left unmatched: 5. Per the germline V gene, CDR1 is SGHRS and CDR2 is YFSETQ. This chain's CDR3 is CASSLDPGGDTEAFF. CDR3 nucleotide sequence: TGCGCCAGCAGCTTGGATCCAGGGGGTGACACTGAAGCTTTCTTT.

The CDR3 nucleotides are TGTGCCAGCAGTTTACAACCGGGCACAGATACGCAGTATTTT. Protein product: CASSLQPGTDTQYF. The gene calls are TRBV12-3 or TRBV12-4 and TRBJ2-3; unclear D gene. The V and J ends lost 2 bases and 1 base respectively, with 7 bases between them. This CDR3 has 14 residues.

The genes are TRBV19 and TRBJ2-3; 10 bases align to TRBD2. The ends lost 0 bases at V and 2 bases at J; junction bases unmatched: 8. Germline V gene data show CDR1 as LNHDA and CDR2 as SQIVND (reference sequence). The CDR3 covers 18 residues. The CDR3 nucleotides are TGTGCCAGTAGTATAGACCCGATAGCGGGAGGCCACACAGATACGCAGTATTTT. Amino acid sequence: CASSIDPIAGGHTDTQYF. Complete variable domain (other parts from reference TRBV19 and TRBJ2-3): DGGITQSPKYLFRKEGQNVTLSCEQNLNHDAMYWYRQDPGQGLRLIYYSQIVNDFQKGDIAEGYSVSREKKESFPLTVTSAQKNPTAFYLCASSIDPIAGGHTDTQYFGPGTRLTVL.

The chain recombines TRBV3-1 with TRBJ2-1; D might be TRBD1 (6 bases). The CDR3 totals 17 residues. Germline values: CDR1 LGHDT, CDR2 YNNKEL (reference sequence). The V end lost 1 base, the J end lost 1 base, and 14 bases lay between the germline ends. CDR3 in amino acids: CASSQVFLQGSYNEQFF. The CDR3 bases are TGTGCCAGCAGCCAAGTATTCCTTCAGGGGTCCTACAATGAGCAGTTCTTC.

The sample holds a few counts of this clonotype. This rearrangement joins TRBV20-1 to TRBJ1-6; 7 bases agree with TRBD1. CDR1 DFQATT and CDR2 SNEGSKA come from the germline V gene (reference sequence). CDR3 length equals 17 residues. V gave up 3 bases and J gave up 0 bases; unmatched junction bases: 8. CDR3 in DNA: TGCAGTGCTAGTGTCAACAGGGGAAGCTCCTATAATTCACCCCTCCACTTT. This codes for CSASVNRGSSYNSPLHF.

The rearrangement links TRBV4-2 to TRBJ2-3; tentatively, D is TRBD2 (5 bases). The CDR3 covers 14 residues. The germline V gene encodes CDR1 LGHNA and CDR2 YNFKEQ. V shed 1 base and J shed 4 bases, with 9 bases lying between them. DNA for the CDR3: TGTGCCAGCAGCCAAGCTCAGGAGGCAGATACGCAGTATTTT. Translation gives CASSQAQEADTQYF.

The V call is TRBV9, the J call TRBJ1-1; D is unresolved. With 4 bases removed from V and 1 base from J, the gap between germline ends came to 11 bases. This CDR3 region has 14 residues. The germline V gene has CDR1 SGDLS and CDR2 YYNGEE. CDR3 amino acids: CASSPRPPNTEAFF. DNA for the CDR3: TGTGCCAGCAGCCCCCGCCCGCCGAACACTGAAGCTTTCTTT.

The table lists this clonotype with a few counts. The CDR3 sequence: CASSWTGSSYEQYF. The DNA for the CDR3 is TGCGCCAGCAGCTGGACAGGAAGCTCCTACGAGCAGTACTTC. V is TRBV5-1 and J is TRBJ2-7, with 7 bases aligning to TRBD1. CDR1 and CDR2 (germline): SGHRS, YFSETQ. The CDR3 consists of 14 residues. Unmatched junction bases numbered 3, after V lost 3 bases and J lost 0 bases.

CDR3 sequence: CASSLQVSSGTQYF. The CDR3 DNA reads TGTGCCAGCAGCTTACAGGTTTCCTCGGGGACCCAGTACTTC. The rearrangement joins TRBV7-2 to TRBJ2-5; D gene unclear. Germline V lookup: CDR1 SGHTA, CDR2 FQGNSA. V was shortened by 2 bases and J by 7 bases, with 14 bases between the two germline ends. This CDR3 spans 14 amino acids.

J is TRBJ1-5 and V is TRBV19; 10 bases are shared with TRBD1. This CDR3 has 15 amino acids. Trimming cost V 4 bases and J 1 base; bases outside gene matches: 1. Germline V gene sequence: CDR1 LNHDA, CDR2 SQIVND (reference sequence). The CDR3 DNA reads TGTGCCAGTAGTACGGGACAGGGGAGCAATCAGCCCCAGCATTTT. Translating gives CASSTGQGSNQPQHF.

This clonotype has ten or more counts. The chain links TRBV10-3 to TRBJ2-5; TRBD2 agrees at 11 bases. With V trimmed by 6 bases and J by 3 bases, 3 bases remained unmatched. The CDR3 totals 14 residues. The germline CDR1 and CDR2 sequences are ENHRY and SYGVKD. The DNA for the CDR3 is TGTGCCATCAGCCGACTAGCGGGGAAAGAGACCCAGTACTTC. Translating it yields CAISRLAGKETQYF.

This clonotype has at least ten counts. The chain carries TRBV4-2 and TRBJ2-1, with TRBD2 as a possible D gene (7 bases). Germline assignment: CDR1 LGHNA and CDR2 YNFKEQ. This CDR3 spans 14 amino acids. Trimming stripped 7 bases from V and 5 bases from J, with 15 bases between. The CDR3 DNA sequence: TGTGCCAGCACCCCCCGGGGGGCTCACAATGAGCAGTTCTTC. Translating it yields CASTPRGAHNEQFF.

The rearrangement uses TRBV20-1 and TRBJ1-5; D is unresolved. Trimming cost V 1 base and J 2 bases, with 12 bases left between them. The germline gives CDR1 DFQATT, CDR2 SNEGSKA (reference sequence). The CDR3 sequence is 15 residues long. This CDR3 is CSARVGGGGNQPQHF. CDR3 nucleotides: TGCAGTGCTAGAGTAGGAGGTGGAGGCAATCAGCCCCAGCATTTT.

CDR3 loop: CASSSDGWDSYEQYF. The CDR3 nucleotides read TGTGCCAGCAGCTCCGACGGGTGGGACTCCTACGAGCAGTACTTC. The V and J genes are TRBV7-2 and TRBJ2-7, with D hard to call. V was shortened by 4 bases and J by 0 bases, with 13 bases between the two germline ends. CDR3 length: 15 amino acids. The V gene's germline CDR1 is SGHTA and CDR2 FQGNSA.

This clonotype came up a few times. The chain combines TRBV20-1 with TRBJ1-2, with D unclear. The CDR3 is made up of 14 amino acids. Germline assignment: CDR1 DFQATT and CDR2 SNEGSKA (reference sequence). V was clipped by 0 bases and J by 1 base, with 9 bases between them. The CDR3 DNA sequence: TGCAGTGCTAGAGATCTAAGAATTAACTATGGCTACACCTTC. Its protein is CSARDLRINYGYTF.

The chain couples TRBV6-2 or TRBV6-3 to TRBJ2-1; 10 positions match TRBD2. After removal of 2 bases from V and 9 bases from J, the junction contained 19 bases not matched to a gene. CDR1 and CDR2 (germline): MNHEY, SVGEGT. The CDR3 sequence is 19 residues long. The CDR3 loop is CASSYKSGGAGSYRGEQFF. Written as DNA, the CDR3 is TGTGCCAGCAGTTACAAGAGCGGGGGGGCCGGGTCGTATCGTGGTGAGCAGTTCTTC.

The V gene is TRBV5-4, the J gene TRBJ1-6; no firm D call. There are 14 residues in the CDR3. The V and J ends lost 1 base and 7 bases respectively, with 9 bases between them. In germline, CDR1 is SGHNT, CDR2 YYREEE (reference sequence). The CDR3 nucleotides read TGTGCCAGCAGCTTGCAAGGTCCAAATTCACCCCTCCACTTT. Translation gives CASSLQGPNSPLHF.

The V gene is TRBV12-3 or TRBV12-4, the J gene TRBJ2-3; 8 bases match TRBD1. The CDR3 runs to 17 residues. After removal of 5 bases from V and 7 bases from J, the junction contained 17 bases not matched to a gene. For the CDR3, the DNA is TGTGCCAGCAGTCTCCCTACGCGACAGGGGTTTGGCCATACGCAGTATTTT. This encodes CASSLPTRQGFGHTQYF.

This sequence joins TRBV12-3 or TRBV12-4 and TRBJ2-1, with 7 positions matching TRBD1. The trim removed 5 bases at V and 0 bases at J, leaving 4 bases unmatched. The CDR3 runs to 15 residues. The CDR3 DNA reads TGTGCCAGCAGTGAACAGGGGATCTCCTACAATGAGCAGTTCTTC. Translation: CASSEQGISYNEQFF.